The text below deals with one T cell receptor beta chain. Its antigen is as yet unknown. This sample was included in a study of PD-1 blockade in classical Hodgkin lymphoma. V dropped 8 bases and J dropped 5 bases, with 16 bases sitting between them. The CDR3 has 14 amino acids. Germline V gene lookup returns CDR1 MNHNY and CDR2 SVGAGI (reference sequence). Findings and limits, study-wide: Undefined causes, possibly disease activity or prior therapy, underlie the repertoire differences. After ASCT, patients who started nivolumab under 1 year later were excluded.

Described time point: cycle 4 day 1 (C4D1), after 5 to 7 weeks of nivolumab. Every patient had relapsed following autologous stem cell transplantation, and cohorts differed in brentuximab vedotin exposure. The data were produced by immunoSEQ multiplex PCR, yet TCRdb's version contains in-frame clones alone and is incomplete. There are 40,000 to 50,000 clones in the sample; approximately 70% occur only once, and 2.6% lies in the top ten. The TCR was taken from a human donor with classical Hodgkin lymphoma. The genes are TRBV6-6 and TRBJ1-5; weak D call: TRBD1 (5 bases). This material consisted of peripheral blood mononuclear cells (PBMCs), taken before the fourth cycle of nivolumab. CDR3 in amino acids: CASAGRLGDQPQHF. CDR3 DNA: TGTGCCAGCGCTGGACGGTTGGGGGATCAGCCCCAGCATTTT.